The 9 T cell receptor beta chains below all came from one sample that was sequenced in a study of T cell repertoires in cytomegalovirus infection. These receptors lack a known antigen. TCRdb analysed the reads with MiXCR anew, one entry per CDR3 protein. This table holds about 770,000 distinct CDR3 sequences, about 27% found once. The sample here was cultured CD8+ T cells from PBMCs, taken from culture after CMV antigen stimulation. The receptor set was obtained from a human donor in good health (CMV status not recorded). Some clones in this sample may be carry-over from other donors' samples.

The chain couples TRBV27 to TRBJ1-6; 9 nucleotides agree with TRBD1. CDR3 length: 15 residues. The V segment lost 4 bases and the J segment 8 bases; nucleotides outside the gene matches: 6. Germline V CDR1 and CDR2: MNHEY, SMNVEV (reference sequence). The CDR3: CASSYVGQGYSPLHF. The CDR3 nucleotides read TGTGCCAGCAGTTATGTGGGACAGGGTTATTCACCCCTCCACTTT.

This clonotype was observed many times. This sequence joins TRBV7-2 and TRBJ2-5, with D maybe TRBD2 (6 bases). Germline CDR1 and CDR2: SGHTA and FQGNSA. This CDR3 spans 18 amino acids. Trimming removed 0 bases from V and 5 bases from J, with 22 bases in between. DNA for the CDR3: TGTGCCAGCAGCTTAGCGGGTTGGGCAGCGGGCCTGGGGGAGACCCAGTACTTC. Protein sequence: CASSLAGWAAGLGETQYF.

This chain connects TRBV4-3 to TRBJ1-5; 8 bases match TRBD1. This CDR3 contains 17 residues. Unmatched junction bases numbered 7, after V lost 1 base and J lost 2 bases. Germline CDR1 LGHNA, CDR2 YSLEER. The CDR3 nucleotides read TGCGCCAGCAGCCAAGGGACAGGGAATCGCGGCAATCAGCCCCAGCATTTT. This sequence encodes CASSQGTGNRGNQPQHF.

This clonotype was counted between two and nine times. This sequence joins TRBV9 and TRBJ2-7; D gene ambiguous. Germline CDR1 is SGDLS and CDR2 is YYNGEE. V shed 0 bases and J shed 3 bases, with 10 bases lying between them. The CDR3 is 14 amino acids. CDR3 sequence reads: CASSVGGHSYEQYF. CDR3 sequence (DNA): TGTGCCAGCAGCGTAGGAGGTCACAGCTACGAGCAGTACTTC.

This chain uses TRBV20-1 with TRBJ1-6; D is ambiguous. Trimming pared 2 bases from V and 12 bases from J, leaving 14 bases between. The CDR3 spans 13 residues. CDR1 and CDR2 (germline): DFQATT, SNEGSKA (reference sequence). This chain's CDR3 is CSARYQASGPLHF. The CDR3 nucleotides read TGCAGTGCTAGATACCAGGCTTCGGGACCCCTCCACTTT.

The J gene is TRBJ2-1, the V gene TRBV5-6; no reliable D call. The CDR3 runs 14 residues. V was trimmed by 6 bases and J by 3 bases, leaving 13 bases between them. Germline lookup yields CDR1 SGHDT and CDR2 YYEEEE. The CDR3 region is CASIRGGYYNEQFF. For the CDR3, the DNA is TGTGCCAGCATCCGCGGCGGATACTACAATGAGCAGTTCTTC.

The gene calls are TRBV3-1 and TRBJ2-5; D gene uncertain. This CDR3 contains 14 residues. From germline, CDR1 is LGHDT and CDR2 YNNKEL (reference sequence). V lost 1 base, J lost 5 bases, and 11 bases lay in between. The CDR3 loop reads CASSQGGSLETQYF. DNA for the CDR3: TGTGCCAGCAGCCAAGGAGGTAGCCTGGAGACCCAGTACTTC.

This clonotype was recorded many times. The chain recombines TRBV7-8 with TRBJ2-6; perhaps TRBD1 as D (6 bases). Germline CDR1 reads SGHVS; CDR2 reads FQNEAQ. Between the trimmed V and J ends, which lost 5 bases and 0 bases, there was a span of 14 bases. The CDR3 has 17 amino acids. DNA of the CDR3: TGTGCCAGCAGCATGACAGGAGCCGCCTCTGGGGCCAACGTCCTGACTTTC. This translates into CASSMTGAASGANVLTF.

This clonotype has just a few counts. This chain links TRBV15 with TRBJ1-4; no firm D call. Germline values: CDR1 LNHNV, CDR2 YYDKDF (reference sequence). The CDR3 is 16 amino acids. The V end lost 1 base, the J end lost 8 bases, and 17 bases lay between the germline ends. CDR3 DNA: TGTGCCACCAGCAGAGGAACAGAGTCCAATCGGGAAAAACTGTTTTTT. Protein sequence: CATSRGTESNREKLFF.